This TCR beta chain derives from a study of T cell responses to AZD1222 COVID-19 vaccine. Points from the study as a whole: Donors were largely white British and mainly female; clonal diversity was possibly underestimated. Spike-specific TCR breadth and depth were elevated following two AZD1222 doses.

V was clipped by 4 bases and J by 8 bases; unmatched bases: 4. CDR1 and CDR2 from the germline V gene are LNHDA and SQIVND (reference sequence). The CDR3 sequence is 14 residues long. Profiled with immunoSEQ multiplex PCR; TCRdb holds only in-frame clones, not every one. The sample records about 190,000 clones, about 94% being singletons. Concerning this clone: Its specificity is unknown.

This clonotype was obtained from an adult in good health. Material: peripheral blood, obtained on day 0 of AZD1222 vaccination. V and J are TRBV19 and TRBJ2-1; TRBD1 matches 11 bases. CDR3 loop: CASSRDRGIHEQFF. In DNA form, the CDR3 reads TGTGCCAGTAGTAGGGACAGGGGGATTCATGAGCAGTTCTTC.